One and the same sample provided the 11 T cell receptor beta chains below, sequenced in a study of blood T cells in healthy people across ages. A second about 7 to 12 cycle PCR used barcoded and J-beta primers. Via MiXCR, TCRdb re-called the 5' RACE reads, giving one row per CDR3 protein. The sample contains around 790,000 distinct CDR3 sequences, under 55% of which appear only once. Specimen: blood. All receptors come from a man between 60 and 75 years old in good health.

The chain joins TRBV12-3 or TRBV12-4 to TRBJ1-2; 9 bases match TRBD1. The CDR3 length is 14 residues. Trimming took 3 bases from V and 5 from J; bases not matched to a gene: 4. CDR3 amino acids: CASSFLQGAYGYTF. The CDR3 bases are TGTGCCAGCAGTTTTTTACAGGGGGCTTATGGCTACACCTTC.

V is TRBV27 and J is TRBJ2-3, with 7 nucleotides matching TRBD1. The CDR3 spans 15 residues. Germline values: CDR1 MNHEY, CDR2 SMNVEV (reference sequence). V gave up 5 bases and J gave up 4 bases; unmatched junction bases: 9. CDR3 sequence reads: CASSPRGQRADTQYF. For the CDR3, the DNA is TGTGCCAGCAGTCCAAGGGGGCAAAGGGCAGATACGCAGTATTTT.

This chain links TRBV7-2 with TRBJ1-5; D is possibly TRBD1 (6 bases). Trimming pared 0 bases from V and 11 bases from J, leaving 17 bases between. Per germline, CDR1 SGHTA and CDR2 FQGNSA. CDR3 length: 15 amino acids. The CDR3 DNA is TGTGCCAGCAGCTTAGCGAGGGGGGAGGGAGAGACCCAGCATTTT. This gives the protein CASSLARGEGETQHF.

The chain recombines TRBV10-3 with TRBJ2-1, with D possibly TRBD2 on 6 matching bases. V lost 8 bases and J 7 bases, leaving 15 bases between the germline ends. The CDR3 spans 13 residues. Germline V gene sequence: CDR1 ENHRY, CDR2 SYGVKD. The CDR3 loop is CAILSPGVNEQFF. The CDR3 region has the DNA TGTGCCATCCTGTCGCCGGGGGTTAATGAGCAGTTCTTC.

The rearrangement joins TRBV20-1 to TRBJ1-2; D gene uncertain. Trimming pared 4 bases from V and 0 bases from J, leaving 3 bases between. Germline loops: CDR1 DFQATT, CDR2 SNEGSKA (reference sequence). This CDR3 region has 11 residues. The CDR3 sequence: CSAIANYGYTF. CDR3 DNA sequence: TGCAGTGCTATAGCTAACTATGGCTACACCTTC.

For this clonotype: The junction and the germline gene differ at one end; a read error may be behind it. The rearrangement links TRBV6-2 or TRBV6-3 to TRBJ1-2, with D hard to call. The CDR3 is made up of 14 amino acids. The germline CDR1 and CDR2 sequences are MNHEY and SVGEGT. CDR3 nucleotides: TGTGCCAGCAGTGACTCGGTCATTATAGATGGCTACACCTTC. Amino acids: CASSDSVIIDGYTF.

V is TRBV5-1 and J is TRBJ2-7; TRBD2 might be the D (7 bases). CDR1 and CDR2 from the germline V gene are SGHRS and YFSETQ. The CDR3 runs 16 residues. The V gene lost 4 bases and the J gene lost 0 bases, with 17 bases spanning the gap. The CDR3 sequence is CASSPDRGGLSYEQYF. The CDR3, as DNA: TGCGCCAGCAGCCCGGACCGCGGGGGCCTCTCCTACGAGCAGTACTTC.

This clonotype appeared many times. The rearrangement links TRBV6-5 to TRBJ2-5, with D possibly being TRBD1 (6 bases). The germline V gene encodes CDR1 MNHEY and CDR2 SVGAGI. The length of the CDR3 is 15 residues. V was clipped by 4 bases and J by 3 bases, with 15 bases between them. In nucleotides, the CDR3 is TGTGCCAGCAGTTTTAGTCAACAGGGAGAAGAGACCCAGTACTTC. Its protein is CASSFSQQGEETQYF.

V is TRBV9 and J is TRBJ2-5, with D possibly TRBD1 on 5 matching bases. V lost 0 bases, J lost 2 bases, and 11 bases lay in between. The CDR3 runs to 15 residues. Per the germline V gene, CDR1 is SGDLS and CDR2 is YYNGEE. CDR3 loop: CASSVAHGQQETQYF. DNA for the CDR3: TGTGCCAGCAGCGTAGCTCACGGACAACAAGAGACCCAGTACTTC.

This clonotype was observed many times. The V and J genes are TRBV13 and TRBJ2-7; D is possibly TRBD1 (6 bases). CDR1 and CDR2 (germline): PRHDT, FYEKMQ (reference sequence). The CDR3 is made up of 14 amino acids. V shed 0 bases and J shed 4 bases, with 10 bases lying between them. CDR3 sequence reads: CASSLGDSAYEQYF. CDR3 sequence (DNA): TGTGCCAGCAGCTTAGGGGACAGTGCTTACGAGCAGTACTTC.

V gene TRBV3-1 combines with J gene TRBJ2-1; 12 positions agree with TRBD2. The CDR3 runs to 15 residues. Germline trimming cut 4 bases from V and 9 bases from J; bases unmatched to any gene: 7. Germline V gene lookup returns CDR1 LGHDT and CDR2 YNNKEL (reference sequence). CDR3 nucleotides: TGTGCCAGCAGCCGAGGACTAGCGGGGATAATTGAGCAGTTCTTC. Translating gives CASSRGLAGIIEQFF.